This T cell receptor (beta chain) was captured by sequencing in a study of monozygotic twins with inflammatory bowel disease. Overall study findings and caveats: Among IBD patients, TCRbeta diversity (inverse Simpson) was lower than in healthy co-twins.

Samples each yielded cDNA through eight separate reactions. UMIs with a 6-nucleotide sample barcode were added by template switching. Researchers put TCRalpha and TCRbeta cDNA through two nested PCRs lasting roughly 16 and 10 cycles. After re-calling the 5' RACE reads, TCRdb lists one entry per CDR3 protein, DNA absent. The sample features around 400,000 distinct CDR3 sequences, with less than 2.5% in its top ten. Details on this clonotype: Its antigen is not known.

This CDR3 is 15 amino acids long. The germline V gene encodes CDR1 MDHEN and CDR2 SYDVKM. The sample consisted of blood. The V call is TRBV28, the J call TRBJ1-2. This receptor was identified in a human donor with ulcerative colitis or Crohn's disease, or a healthy co-twin of an affected twin (not recorded which). CDR3 residues: CASSLFTGGGYGYTF.